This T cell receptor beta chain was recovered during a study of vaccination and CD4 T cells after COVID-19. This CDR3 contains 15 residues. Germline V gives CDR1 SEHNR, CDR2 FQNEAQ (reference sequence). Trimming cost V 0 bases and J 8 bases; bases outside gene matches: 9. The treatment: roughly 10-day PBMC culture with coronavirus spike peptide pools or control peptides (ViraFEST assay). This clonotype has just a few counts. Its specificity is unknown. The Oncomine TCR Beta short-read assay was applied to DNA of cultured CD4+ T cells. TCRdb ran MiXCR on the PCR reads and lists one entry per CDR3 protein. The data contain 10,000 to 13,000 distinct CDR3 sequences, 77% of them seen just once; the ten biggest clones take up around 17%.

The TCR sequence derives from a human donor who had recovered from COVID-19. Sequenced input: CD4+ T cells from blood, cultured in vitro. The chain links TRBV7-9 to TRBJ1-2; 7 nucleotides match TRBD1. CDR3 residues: CASSLARQGLGGYTF. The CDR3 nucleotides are TGTGCCAGCAGCTTAGCGCGACAGGGCTTAGGAGGCTACACCTTC.